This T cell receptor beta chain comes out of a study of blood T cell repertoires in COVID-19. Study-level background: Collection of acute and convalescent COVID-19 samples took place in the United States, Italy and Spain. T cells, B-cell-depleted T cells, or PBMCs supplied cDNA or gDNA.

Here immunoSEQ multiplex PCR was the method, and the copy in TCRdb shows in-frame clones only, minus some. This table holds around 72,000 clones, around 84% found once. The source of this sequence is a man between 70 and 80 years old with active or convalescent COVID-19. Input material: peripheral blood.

The CDR3 sequence is CASSPRLAGSYNEQFF. Written as DNA, the CDR3 is TGTGCCAGCTCACCAAGGCTAGCGGGAAGTTACAATGAGCAGTTCTTC. The V gene is TRBV18, the J gene TRBJ2-1, with TRBD2 identical over 9 bases. The germline V gene has CDR1 KGHSH and CDR2 LQKENI. This CDR3 region has 16 residues. V gave up 2 bases and J gave up 4 bases; unmatched junction bases: 6.